These 30 T cell receptor beta chains share one sample of origin, sequenced in a study of blood T cells in healthy people across ages (dated by TCRdb to between 2015 and 2017). The method behind the library was 5' RACE. Sequencing used an Illumina HiSeq 2500. A second PCR of about 7 to 12 cycles was run with a J-beta primer mix and a sample-barcoded 5' primer. Using fastp at Q25 and MiXCR, TCRdb reprocessed the public reads and kept productive beta chains. Rows with one shared CDR3 protein collapse into an entry with the most common genes and DNA. The sample contains about 680,000 distinct CDR3 sequences, around 45% of them found a single time. Roughly 31% of the sample lies in the top ten. Sequencing was done on a sample of blood. These receptors all come from a woman aged 60-70 years in good health.

J is TRBJ2-1 and V is TRBV29-1; D gene uncertain. V lost 7 bases and J lost 6, with 10 bases in between. The CDR3 length is 11 residues. Per the germline V gene, CDR1 is SQVTM and CDR2 is ANQGSEA. CDR3 sequence (DNA): TGCAGCGGCCGACTTACCAATGAGCAGTTCTTC. Translated, it gives CSGRLTNEQFF.

This clonotype was seen a handful of times. This rearrangement joins TRBV28 to TRBJ1-1; 10 bases map to TRBD1. Germline V CDR1 and CDR2: MDHEN, SYDVKM. The CDR3 sequence is 14 residues long. V was clipped by 6 bases and J by 6 bases; unmatched bases: 7. This CDR3 is CASSAKGTGAEAFF. The DNA for the CDR3 is TGTGCCAGCAGCGCTAAGGGGACAGGGGCTGAAGCTTTCTTT.

This rearrangement joins TRBV3-1 to TRBJ2-3; D gene ambiguous. Germline CDR1 and CDR2: LGHDT and YNNKEL (reference sequence). The V and J ends lost 0 bases and 6 bases respectively, with 7 bases between them. CDR3 length: 13 amino acids. CDR3 protein: CASSQDYRDTQYF. CDR3 DNA sequence: TGTGCCAGCAGCCAAGATTACCGGGATACGCAGTATTTT.

This clonotype appeared a few times. The chain employs TRBV5-6 and TRBJ1-2, with D unclear. Germline CDR1 reads SGHDT; CDR2 reads YYEEEE. The CDR3 is 13 amino acids. Trimming took 2 bases from V and 0 from J, leaving 5 bases between them. CDR3 residues: CASSFSSNYGYTF. The CDR3 DNA reads as TGTGCCAGCAGCTTCAGTTCTAACTATGGCTACACCTTC.

This clonotype was recorded once. J is TRBJ2-5 and V is TRBV7-8; no clear D. V was clipped by 2 bases and J by 1 base, with 11 bases between them. The CDR3 has 15 amino acids. Germline loops: CDR1 SGHVS, CDR2 FQNEAQ. CDR3: CASSLSWGSQETQYF. The CDR3 coding sequence is TGTGCCAGCAGCTTAAGTTGGGGATCCCAAGAGACCCAGTACTTC.

The V gene is TRBV6-1, the J gene TRBJ1-1; tentative D call: TRBD1 (6 bases). Germline loops: CDR1 MNHNS, CDR2 SASEGT. The CDR3 loop spans 13 amino acids. The V end was cut by 6 bases, the J end by 6 bases, with 14 bases between. The CDR3 DNA sequence: TGTGCCAGCAGGGCTGCAGGGGTCCCTGAAGCTTTCTTT. It specifies CASRAAGVPEAFF.

There are a few counts of this clonotype. One junction end does not reproduce the germline sequence, and a read error may be involved. The chain links TRBV5-1 to TRBJ2-7, with 7 bases fitting TRBD1. CDR1 and CDR2 from the germline V gene are SGHRS and YFSETQ. The CDR3 runs 15 residues. Written as DNA, the CDR3 is TGCGCCAGCAGATTGGAGACAGGGAAGTTCCACGAGCAGTACTTC. This encodes CASRLETGKFHEQYF.

This clonotype was seen just once. The chain couples TRBV6-2 or TRBV6-3 to TRBJ2-1, with TRBD2 as a possible D gene (5 bases). The J call may be in error: the DNA end matches TRBJ2-7 better. Germline V gives CDR1 MNHEY, CDR2 SVGEGT. CDR3 length: 15 amino acids. The CDR3 protein is CASSDGIYLYNEQYF. As DNA, the CDR3 is TGTGCCAGCAGCGACGGGATCTACCTATACAATGAGCAGTACTTC.

This CDR3 is CASSRASSGMGDTQYF. In nucleotides, the CDR3 is TGTGCCAGCAGCAGAGCCTCTAGCGGGATGGGAGATACGCAGTATTTT. V is TRBV7-3 and J is TRBJ2-3; 9 bases are shared with TRBD2. The CDR3 is made up of 16 amino acids. Looked up from germline, CDR1 is SGHTA and CDR2 is FQGTGA. The V and J ends lost 5 bases and 5 bases, in that order; junction bases with no gene match: 11.

The chain employs TRBV5-1 and TRBJ2-5; D possibly matches TRBD1 or TRBD2 (6 bases each). Germline CDR1 and CDR2: SGHRS and YFSETQ. The V end was cut by 3 bases, the J end by 5 bases, with 29 bases between. This CDR3 is 19 amino acids long. In nucleotides, the CDR3 is TGCGCCAGCAGCTCTCCCTTAGAGGGGGGCTTACCTCATAGGGAGACCCAGTACTTC. It codes for CASSSPLEGGLPHRETQYF. The whole variable domain, filled in from reference TRBV5-1 and TRBJ2-5, reads KAGVTQTPRYLIKTRGQQVTLSCSPISGHRSVSWYQQTPGQGLQFLFEYFSETQRNKGNFPGRFSGRQFSNSRSEMNVSTLELGDSALYLCASSSPLEGGLPHRETQYFGPGTRLLVL.

This clonotype showed up just once. This chain uses TRBV6-5 with TRBJ2-1, with 7 bases identical to TRBD2. Unmatched junction bases numbered 12, after V lost 4 bases and J lost 3 bases. The CDR3 covers 17 residues. Germline CDR1 is MNHEY and CDR2 is SVGAGI. The CDR3 coding sequence is TGTGCCAGCAGTTCCCCGGGAAGCGGGATAAACTACAATGAGCAGTTCTTC. It encodes CASSSPGSGINYNEQFF.

The V call is TRBV20-1, the J call TRBJ2-1; 8 positions agree with TRBD2. V shed 6 bases, J shed 0 bases, and the junction held 10 bases outside the gene matches. Germline-derived CDR1 and CDR2 are DFQATT and SNEGSKA (reference sequence). The CDR3 runs to 16 residues. CDR3 in DNA: TGCAGTGCCGGGGTCCTTAGCGGGGTCTCCTACAATGAGCAGTTCTTC. The encoded protein is CSAGVLSGVSYNEQFF.

This clonotype showed up just a few times. This rearrangement joins TRBV4-2 to TRBJ2-7; the match to TRBD1 covers 9 bases. The CDR3 covers 15 residues. J gave up 1 base and V 4 bases, and 5 bases lay outside the gene matches. Germline CDR1 and CDR2: LGHNA and YNFKEQ. The CDR3 bases are TGTGCCAGCAGCCCCGCCGGGACAGGGTCCTACGAGCAGTACTTC. Amino acid sequence: CASSPAGTGSYEQYF.

This chain uses TRBV10-3 with TRBJ2-1; D remains unclear. Germline values: CDR1 ENHRY, CDR2 SYGVKD. Trimming removed 8 bases from V and 0 bases from J, with 14 bases in between. This CDR3 region has 15 residues. CDR3 coding DNA: TGTGCCATCGCGGCCCGTCAGATCTCCTACAATGAGCAGTTCTTC. This codes for CAIAARQISYNEQFF.

V is TRBV11-2 and J is TRBJ2-5; TRBD2 matches at 8 bases. This CDR3 spans 14 amino acids. V trimming: 1 base; J trimming: 6 bases; junction bases outside the gene matches: 4. Germline V gene sequence: CDR1 SGHAT, CDR2 FQNNGV. This CDR3 reads CASSLGTSRKTQYF. CDR3 coding DNA: TGTGCCAGCAGCTTAGGGACTAGCCGAAAGACCCAGTACTTC.

The chain links TRBV2 to TRBJ2-1; tentatively, D is TRBD2 (6 bases). The CDR3 is 16 amino acids. V dropped 5 bases and J dropped 6 bases, with 20 bases sitting between them. The V gene's germline CDR1 is SNHLY and CDR2 FYNNEI. This CDR3 is CASSPLMGGTFNEQFF. Here the CDR3 DNA reads TGTGCCAGCAGTCCTCTAATGGGCGGGACGTTCAATGAGCAGTTCTTC.

V gene TRBV6-2 or TRBV6-3 combines with J gene TRBJ2-1; D remains unclear. V dropped 6 bases and J dropped 3 bases, with 15 bases sitting between them. Germline CDR1 reads MNHEY; CDR2 reads SVGEGT. The CDR3 runs 15 residues. Here the CDR3 DNA reads TGTGCCAGCAGCCGAGCCGGGTCGCGCTACAATGAGCAGTTCTTC. Its protein is CASSRAGSRYNEQFF.

This clonotype has more than one count but fewer than ten. The rearrangement links TRBV12-3 or TRBV12-4 to TRBJ2-3; 11 bases are shared with TRBD2. The CDR3 contains 15 residues. Trimming cost V 6 bases and J 2 bases; bases outside gene matches: 4. Here the CDR3 reads CASRIAGGITDTQYF. The CDR3 region has the DNA TGTGCCAGCAGAATAGCGGGAGGGATCACAGATACGCAGTATTTT.

The V call is TRBV20-1, the J call TRBJ2-5; possible D gene TRBD2, 6 bases. The J call is uncertain, as TRBJ2-7 better fits the DNA end. The CDR3 runs to 13 residues. The germline CDR1 and CDR2 sequences are DFQATT and SNEGSKA (reference sequence). CDR3 nucleotide sequence: TGCAGTGCTAGCCCCCCGGGAGCGGTCGAGCAGTACTTC. The encoded protein is CSASPPGAVEQYF.

The genes are TRBV3-1 and TRBJ2-3, with D perhaps TRBD2 (6 bases). V lost 6 bases, J lost 1 base, and 11 bases lay in between. The CDR3 length is 14 residues. In germline, CDR1 is LGHDT, CDR2 YNNKEL (reference sequence). CDR3 region: CASRSGSRTDTQYF. CDR3 sequence (DNA): TGTGCCAGCAGAAGCGGGTCCCGCACAGATACGCAGTATTTT.

Only a few counts were recorded for this clonotype. The chain employs TRBV28 and TRBJ2-7, with 9 bases identical to TRBD2. The germline gives CDR1 MDHEN, CDR2 SYDVKM. The CDR3 is made up of 17 amino acids. Trimming cost V 5 bases and J 3 bases; bases outside gene matches: 14. This CDR3 is CASSPPRASGADYEQYF. CDR3 in DNA: TGTGCCAGCAGTCCGCCCCGGGCTAGCGGGGCTGACTACGAGCAGTACTTC. Full variable domain (missing parts from reference TRBV28 and TRBJ2-7): DVKVTQSSRYLVKRTGEKVFLECVQDMDHENMFWYRQDPGLGLRLIYFSYDVKMKEKGDIPEGYSVSREKKERFSLILESASTNQTSMYLCASSPPRASGADYEQYFGPGTRLTVT.

Comment on this clonotype: At one of its ends the junction is not consistent with the germline gene, which may arise from a read error. The V call is TRBV20-1, the J call TRBJ2-7; D not resolved. The germline CDR1 and CDR2 sequences are DFQATT and SNEGSKA (reference sequence). The CDR3 sequence is 13 residues long. CDR3 amino acids: CNARPTTNYEQYF. The CDR3 DNA is TGCAATGCTCGGCCCACTACCAACTACGAGCAGTACTTC.

This clonotype was detected only a few times. V is TRBV6-6 and J is TRBJ2-7, with 8 bases lining up with TRBD1. Germline V CDR1 and CDR2: MNHNY, SVGAGI (reference sequence). The CDR3 has 15 amino acids. V was clipped by 0 bases and J by 5 bases; unmatched bases: 6. The CDR3 is CASSYSQGANHEQYF. The CDR3 coding sequence is TGTGCCAGCAGTTACTCGCAGGGGGCGAACCACGAGCAGTACTTC.

V and J are TRBV18 and TRBJ1-5; perhaps TRBD1 as D (6 bases). From germline, CDR1 is KGHSH and CDR2 LQKENI. The germline V and J ends were trimmed by 3 bases and 7 bases, with 13 bases remaining between them. This CDR3 spans 14 amino acids. The CDR3 coding sequence is TGTGCCAGCTCACCCCAGGGGAATAGGCAGCCCCAGCATTTT. It translates to CASSPQGNRQPQHF.

This rearrangement joins TRBV28 to TRBJ2-4; 9 bases are shared with TRBD2. This CDR3 region has 17 residues. J lost 0 bases, V lost 6 bases, and 9 bases had no gene match. The germline V gene has CDR1 MDHEN and CDR2 SYDVKM. CDR3 in DNA: TGTGCCAGCAGCCCCTTCTCTAGCGGGGTAGCCAAAAACATTCAGTACTTC. As protein: CASSPFSSGVAKNIQYF.

The chain recombines TRBV20-1 with TRBJ1-6, with 9 bases identical to TRBD1. Germline CDR1 and CDR2: DFQATT and SNEGSKA (reference sequence). The CDR3 is 15 amino acids. The V and J ends lost 3 bases and 8 bases, in that order; junction bases with no gene match: 8. The CDR3 is CSASRRGQGHSPLHF. DNA for the CDR3: TGCAGTGCTAGTCGTCGGGGACAGGGTCATTCACCCCTCCACTTT.

The chain employs TRBV7-3 and TRBJ2-5; perhaps TRBD2 as D (6 bases). Trimming removed 5 bases from V and 11 bases from J, with 24 bases in between. This CDR3 has 15 residues. Germline V lookup: CDR1 SGHTA, CDR2 FQGTGA. The CDR3 loop is CASSLASEPYNEQYF. The CDR3 region has the DNA TGTGCCAGCAGCCTGGCTAGCGAGCCTTACAATGAGCAGTACTTC.

This clonotype showed up just a few times. The chain has TRBV29-1 and TRBJ2-3; D unresolved. The CDR3 contains 13 residues. V gave up 3 bases and J gave up 2 bases, with 9 bases separating them. In germline, CDR1 is SQVTM, CDR2 ANQGSEA. Here the CDR3 reads CSVELGITDTQYF. CDR3 DNA sequence: TGCAGCGTTGAGCTAGGTATCACAGATACGCAGTATTTT.

This CDR3 is CSVPDNEQFF. In nucleotides, the CDR3 is TGCAGCGTCCCCGACAATGAGCAGTTCTTC. The genes are TRBV29-1 and TRBJ2-1; D uncertain. CDR1 and CDR2 (germline): SQVTM, ANQGSEA. V dropped 6 bases and J dropped 5 bases, with 5 bases sitting between them. The CDR3 has 10 amino acids.

This clonotype was counted only a few times. The chain couples TRBV10-3 to TRBJ1-5; possible D gene TRBD1, 5 bases. V lost 3 bases, J lost 6 bases, and 12 bases lay in between. The CDR3 consists of 14 residues. Looked up from germline, CDR1 is ENHRY and CDR2 is SYGVKD. The CDR3 nucleotides are TGTGCCATCAGTGAACAGGCCGGGGGTCAGCCCCAGCATTTT. Its translation is CAISEQAGGQPQHF.